This TCR beta chain was profiled in a study of blood T cell repertoires in COVID-19. Across the study: In each case, the material was cDNA or gDNA derived from T cells, B-cell-depleted T cells, or PBMCs.

CDR1 is SGHDN, CDR2 FVKESK, per germline. The V gene end was trimmed by 4 bases and the J gene end by 2 bases; junction bases not matched to a gene: 0. The CDR3 has 13 residues. This clone appeared a single time. Patients in Seattle were enrolled during active infection, then followed longitudinally. Per the authors' pipeline: The authors estimated nucleated cell counts from reference gene primer amplification. The table came from immunoSEQ multiplex PCR; TCRdb's copy has only in-frame clones and leaves some out. D and trimming were read from the DNA, whereas the V and J calls and clone size are those reported in that table. Of roughly 180,000 clones detected, roughly 79% appear once; the ten largest clones hold approximately 11%.

V gene TRBV14 combines with J gene TRBJ1-2; the match to TRBD1 covers 8 bases. Sequenced input: peripheral blood. This clonotype was obtained from a woman between 40 and 55 years old with COVID-19, enrolled during active disease. CDR3 DNA: TGTGCCAGCAGCCGGGACAGGAACTATGGCTACACCTTC. Translation: CASSRDRNYGYTF.